The 8 T cell receptor beta chains below come from one sample, sequenced in a study of cytomegalovirus exposure and HLA in healthy donors. PCR was performed using 60 Vbeta and 13 Jbeta primers. Using immunoSEQ multiplex PCR, the repertoire was profiled, and TCRdb retains in-frame clones only, with some absent. The sample includes about 140,000 clones, roughly 80% of them seen just once. The source material was PBMCs. These receptors were collected from a middle-aged man in good health and CMV-seronegative.

The V gene is TRBV7-2, the J gene TRBJ2-1, with D perhaps matching TRBD1 (6 bases). V was cut by 5 bases and J by 6 bases, with 20 bases left in between. Germline CDR1 and CDR2: SGHTA and FQGNSA. The CDR3 has 16 amino acids. CDR3 nucleotides: TGTGCCAGCAGCACACCGCTTGGACAGCGAGTCAATGAGCAGTTCTTC. Translation: CASSTPLGQRVNEQFF.

The chain uses TRBV11-3 and TRBJ2-1, with a possible D match to TRBD1 (5 bases). In germline, CDR1 is SGHNT, CDR2 YENEEA. CDR3 length equals 15 residues. The germline V and J ends were trimmed by 4 bases and 6 bases, with 16 bases remaining between them. CDR3 in amino acids: CASSSGKSKPNEQFF. CDR3 DNA: TGTGCCAGCAGCTCAGGGAAGAGCAAGCCCAATGAGCAGTTCTTC.

This clone was seen only a few times. The chain recombines TRBV6-6 with TRBJ1-1, with D possibly matching TRBD1 (5 bases). Germline V lookup: CDR1 MNHNY, CDR2 SVGAGI (reference sequence). The V gene lost 7 bases and the J gene lost 2 bases, with 17 bases spanning the gap. The length of the CDR3 is 15 residues. The CDR3 is CASTNEQVRNTEAFF. DNA for the CDR3: TGTGCCAGCACCAACGAACAGGTCCGTAACACTGAAGCTTTCTTT.

This rearrangement joins TRBV5-6 to TRBJ2-5, with D possibly matching TRBD1 (5 bases). Germline CDR1 reads SGHDT; CDR2 reads YYEEEE. V was shortened by 0 bases and J by 1 base, with 10 bases between the two germline ends. The CDR3 covers 15 residues. The CDR3 DNA reads as TGTGCCAGCAGCTTGGCCAGACAGAGCCAAGAGACCCAGTACTTC. It yields the protein CASSLARQSQETQYF.

This clone appeared once. CDR3 sequence (DNA): TGCGCCAGCAGCCAAGATTTTGCGAACAGCCTCAACTATGGCTACACCTTC. Translation: CASSQDFANSLNYGYTF. The rearrangement uses TRBV4-1 and TRBJ1-2, with no clear D. Germline V CDR1 and CDR2: MGHRA, YSYEKL. CDR3 length: 17 amino acids. Between the trimmed V and J ends, which lost 0 bases and 2 bases, there was a span of 16 bases.

The table lists this clone with a few counts. J is TRBJ2-7 and V is TRBV5-1; 9 bases map to TRBD2. Unmatched junction bases numbered 12, after V lost 0 bases and J lost 5 bases. The CDR3 length is 17 residues. In germline, CDR1 is SGHRS, CDR2 YFSETQ. The CDR3 sequence is CASSLGRLAGTSHEQYF. CDR3 sequence (DNA): TGCGCCAGCAGCTTGGGTAGGCTAGCGGGGACCTCTCACGAGCAGTACTTC.

The chain uses TRBV7-9 and TRBJ1-6; TRBD1 matches at 8 bases. This CDR3 spans 14 amino acids. The germline CDR1 and CDR2 sequences are SEHNR and FQNEAQ (reference sequence). V lost 5 bases and J lost 9; bases outside the gene matches: 6. The CDR3 DNA follows: TGTGCCAGCAGCATAGGACAGGGAAGTTCACCCCTCCACTTT. Its protein is CASSIGQGSSPLHF.

This chain links TRBV4-3 with TRBJ2-7, with D perhaps matching TRBD1 (5 bases). This CDR3 is 15 amino acids long. Germline V gene lookup returns CDR1 LGHNA and CDR2 YSLEER. V lost 1 base and J lost 0, with 10 bases in between. CDR3 residues: CASSQAVTASYEQYF. DNA for the CDR3: TGCGCCAGCAGCCAAGCGGTGACAGCCTCCTACGAGCAGTACTTC.